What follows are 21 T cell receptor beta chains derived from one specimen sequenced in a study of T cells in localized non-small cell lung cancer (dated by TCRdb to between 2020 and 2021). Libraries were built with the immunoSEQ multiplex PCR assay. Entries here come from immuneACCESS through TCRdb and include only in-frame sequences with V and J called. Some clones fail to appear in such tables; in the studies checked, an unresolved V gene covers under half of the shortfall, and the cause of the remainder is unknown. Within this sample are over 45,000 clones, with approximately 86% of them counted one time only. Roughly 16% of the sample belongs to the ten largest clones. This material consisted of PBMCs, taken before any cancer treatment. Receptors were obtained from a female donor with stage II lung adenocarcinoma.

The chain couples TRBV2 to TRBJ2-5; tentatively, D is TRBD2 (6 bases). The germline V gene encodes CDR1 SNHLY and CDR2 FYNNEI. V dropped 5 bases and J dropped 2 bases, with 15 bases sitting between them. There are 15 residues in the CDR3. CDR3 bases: TGTGCCAGCAGTTCCTCGGGACTGTATCAAGAGACCCAGTACTTC. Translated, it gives CASSSSGLYQETQYF.

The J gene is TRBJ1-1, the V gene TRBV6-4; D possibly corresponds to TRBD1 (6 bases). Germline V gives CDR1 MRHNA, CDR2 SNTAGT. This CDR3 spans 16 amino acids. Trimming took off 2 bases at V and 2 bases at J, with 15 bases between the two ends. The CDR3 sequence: CASSDGGGRGNTEAFF. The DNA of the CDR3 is TGTGCCAGCAGTGACGGGGGAGGCAGGGGAAACACTGAAGCTTTCTTT.

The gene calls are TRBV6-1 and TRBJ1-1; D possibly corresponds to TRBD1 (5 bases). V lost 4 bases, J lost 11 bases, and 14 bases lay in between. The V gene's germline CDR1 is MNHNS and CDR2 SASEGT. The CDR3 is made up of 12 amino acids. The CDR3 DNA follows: TGTGCCAGCAGTGCCTCGCGGACATTGGCTTTCTTT. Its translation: CASSASRTLAFF.

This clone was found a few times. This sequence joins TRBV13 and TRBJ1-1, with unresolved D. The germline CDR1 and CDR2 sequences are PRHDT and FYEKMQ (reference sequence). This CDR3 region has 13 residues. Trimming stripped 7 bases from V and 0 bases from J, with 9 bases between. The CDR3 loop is CASIRRMNTEAFF. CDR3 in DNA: TGTGCCAGCATAAGGAGGATGAACACTGAAGCTTTCTTT.

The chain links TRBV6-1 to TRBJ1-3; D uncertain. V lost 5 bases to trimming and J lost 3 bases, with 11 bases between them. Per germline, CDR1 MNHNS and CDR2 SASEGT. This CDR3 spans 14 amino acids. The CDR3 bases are TGTGCCAGCAGTCTCACAGCCCTTGGAAACACCATATATTTT. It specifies CASSLTALGNTIYF.

CDR3 in amino acids: CASTLDEKLFF. CDR3 in DNA: TGTGCCAGCACTTTAGATGAAAAACTGTTTTTT. The J gene is TRBJ1-4, the V gene TRBV6-1; no reliable D call. Germline assignment: CDR1 MNHNS and CDR2 SASEGT. CDR3 length equals 11 residues. With 7 bases removed from V and 6 bases from J, the gap between germline ends came to 6 bases.

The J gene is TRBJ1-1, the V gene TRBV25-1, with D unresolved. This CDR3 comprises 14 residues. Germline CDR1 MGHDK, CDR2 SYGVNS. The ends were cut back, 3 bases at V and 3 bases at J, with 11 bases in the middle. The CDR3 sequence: CASSDPSGYTEAFF. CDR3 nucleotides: TGTGCCAGCAGTGATCCATCCGGTTACACTGAAGCTTTCTTT. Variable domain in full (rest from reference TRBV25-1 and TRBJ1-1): EADIYQTPRYLVIGTGKKITLECSQTMGHDKMYWYQQDPGMELHLIHYSYGVNSTEKGDLSSESTVSRIRTEHFPLTLESARPSHTSQYLCASSDPSGYTEAFFGQGTRLTVV.

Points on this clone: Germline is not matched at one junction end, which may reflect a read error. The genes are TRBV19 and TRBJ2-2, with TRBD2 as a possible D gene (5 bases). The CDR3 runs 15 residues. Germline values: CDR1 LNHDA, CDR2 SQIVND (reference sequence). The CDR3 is CASSIELVNAGELFF. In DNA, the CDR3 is TGTGCCAGTAGTATAGAACTAGTGAACGCCGGGGAGCTGTTTTTT.

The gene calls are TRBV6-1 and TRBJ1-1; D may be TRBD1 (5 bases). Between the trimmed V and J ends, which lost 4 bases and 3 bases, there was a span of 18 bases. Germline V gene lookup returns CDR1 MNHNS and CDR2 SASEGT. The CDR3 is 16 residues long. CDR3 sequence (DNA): TGTGCCAGCAGTGGCTGGACAACAAGCCGACACACTGAAGCTTTCTTT. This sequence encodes CASSGWTTSRHTEAFF.

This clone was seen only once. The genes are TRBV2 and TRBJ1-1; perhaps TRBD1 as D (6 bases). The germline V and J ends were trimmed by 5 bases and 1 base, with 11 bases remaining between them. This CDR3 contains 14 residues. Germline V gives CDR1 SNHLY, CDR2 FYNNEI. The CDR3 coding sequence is TGTGCCAGCAGTCCCAGGGGAAAGAACACTGAAGCTTTCTTT. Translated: CASSPRGKNTEAFF.

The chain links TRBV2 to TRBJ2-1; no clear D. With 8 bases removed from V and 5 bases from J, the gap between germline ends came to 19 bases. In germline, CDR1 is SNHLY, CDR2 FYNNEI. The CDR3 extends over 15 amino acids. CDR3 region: CASWGGVAGHNEQFF. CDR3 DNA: TGTGCCAGCTGGGGTGGGGTAGCTGGCCACAATGAGCAGTTCTTC.

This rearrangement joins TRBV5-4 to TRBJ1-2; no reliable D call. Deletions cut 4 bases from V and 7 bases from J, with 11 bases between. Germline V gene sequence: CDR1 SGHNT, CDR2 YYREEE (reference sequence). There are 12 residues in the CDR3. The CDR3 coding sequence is TGTGCCAGCAGCCACGTTCTCGTTGGCTACACCTTC. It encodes CASSHVLVGYTF. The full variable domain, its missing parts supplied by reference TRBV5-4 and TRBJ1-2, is ETGVTQSPTHLIKTRGQQVTLRCSSQSGHNTVSWYQQALGQGPQFIFQYYREEENGRGNFPPRFSGLQFPNYSSELNVNALELDDSALYLCASSHVLVGYTFGSGTRLTVV.

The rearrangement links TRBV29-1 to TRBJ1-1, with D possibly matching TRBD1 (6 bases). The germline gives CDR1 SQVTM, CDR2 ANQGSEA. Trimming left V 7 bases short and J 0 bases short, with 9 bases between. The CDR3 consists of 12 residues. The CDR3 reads CSAGQMNTEAFF. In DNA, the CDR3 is TGCAGCGCCGGACAGATGAACACTGAAGCTTTCTTT.

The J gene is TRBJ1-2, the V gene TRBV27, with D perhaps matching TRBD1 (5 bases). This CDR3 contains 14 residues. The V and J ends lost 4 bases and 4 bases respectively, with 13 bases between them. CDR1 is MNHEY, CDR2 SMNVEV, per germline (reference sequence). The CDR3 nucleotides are TGTGCCAGCAGTTCCTTGACAGCTTCCTATGGCTACACCTTC. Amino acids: CASSSLTASYGYTF.

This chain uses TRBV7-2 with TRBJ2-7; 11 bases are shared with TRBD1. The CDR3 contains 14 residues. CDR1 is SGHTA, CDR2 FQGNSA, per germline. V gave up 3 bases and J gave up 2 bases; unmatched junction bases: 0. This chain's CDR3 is CASSLGQGAYEQYF. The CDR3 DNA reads TGTGCCAGCAGCTTGGGACAGGGGGCCTACGAGCAGTACTTC.

DNA of the CDR3: TGTGCCATCAGTGAGTTCGGGGACACCATATATTTT. Translation: CAISEFGDTIYF. The rearrangement uses TRBV10-3 and TRBJ1-3, with D unclear. V was cut by 1 base and J by 8 bases, with 6 bases left in between. This CDR3 comprises 12 residues. Germline assignment: CDR1 ENHRY and CDR2 SYGVKD.

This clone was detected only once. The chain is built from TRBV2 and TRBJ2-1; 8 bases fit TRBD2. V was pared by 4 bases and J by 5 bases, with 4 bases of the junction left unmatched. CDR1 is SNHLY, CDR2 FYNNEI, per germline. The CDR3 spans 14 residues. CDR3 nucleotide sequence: TGTGCCAGCAGTGGGCGGGGGGCCAACAATGAGCAGTTCTTC. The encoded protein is CASSGRGANNEQFF.

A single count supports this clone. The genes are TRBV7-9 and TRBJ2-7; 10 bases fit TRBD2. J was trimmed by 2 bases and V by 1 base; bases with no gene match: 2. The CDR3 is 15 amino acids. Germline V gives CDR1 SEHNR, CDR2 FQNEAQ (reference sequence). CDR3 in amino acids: CASSLVLAGAYEQYF. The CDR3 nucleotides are TGTGCCAGCAGCTTAGTGCTAGCGGGGGCCTACGAGCAGTACTTC.

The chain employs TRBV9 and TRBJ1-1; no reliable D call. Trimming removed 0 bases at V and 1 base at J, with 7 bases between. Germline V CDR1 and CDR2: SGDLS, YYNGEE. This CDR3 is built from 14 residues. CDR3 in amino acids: CASSVGGENTEAFF. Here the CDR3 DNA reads TGTGCCAGCAGCGTAGGTGGAGAGAACACTGAAGCTTTCTTT.

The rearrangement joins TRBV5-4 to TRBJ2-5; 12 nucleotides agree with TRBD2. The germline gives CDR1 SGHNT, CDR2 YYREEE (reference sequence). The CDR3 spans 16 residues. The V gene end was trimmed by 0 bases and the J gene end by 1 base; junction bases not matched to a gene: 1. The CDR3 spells CASSLGGLAGQETQYF. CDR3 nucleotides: TGTGCCAGCAGCTTGGGGGGACTAGCGGGCCAAGAGACCCAGTACTTC.

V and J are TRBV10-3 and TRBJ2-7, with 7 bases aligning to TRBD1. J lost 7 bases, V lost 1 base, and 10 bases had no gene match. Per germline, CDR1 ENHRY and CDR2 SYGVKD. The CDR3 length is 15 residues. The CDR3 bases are TGTGCCATCAGTGAGTTGGGGACAGACAAGGGGGAGCAGTACTTC. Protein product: CAISELGTDKGEQYF.